In its sample, the clone carrying this T cell receptor (beta chain) was seen a few times. Its antigen is as yet unknown. These data are taken from a study of radiotherapy plus CTLA-4 blockade in lung cancer. Data came from immunoSEQ multiplex PCR; TCRdb stores just in-frame clones and leaves some out. The sample contains roughly 86,000 clones, around four fifths of which appear only once. Regarding the study as a whole: Early clonal dynamics of blood T cells, together with interferon-beta, were reported as the best response predictor.

V shed 0 bases and J shed 3 bases, with 18 bases lying between them. This CDR3 is 17 amino acids long. Germline CDR1 reads MGHRA; CDR2 reads YSYEKL. This sample comprised peripheral blood, obtained from a patient treated with radiotherapy plus ipilimumab. This chain uses TRBV4-1 with TRBJ2-7; D perhaps matches TRBD2 (5 bases). The TCR was taken from a human donor with non-small cell lung cancer who had stable disease on radiotherapy plus ipilimumab. The DNA of the CDR3 is TGCGCCAGCAGCCAAGAAGAGGGAGCCTCCATGGGCTACGAGCAGTACTTC. It codes for CASSQEEGASMGYEQYF.